The next 2 T cell receptor beta chains were all read from a single sample in a study of STAT5B mutations in CD4+ large granular lymphocyte leukemia. This table comes from immunoSEQ multiplex PCR, and its TCRdb copy is limited to in-frame clones, with some not included. Of roughly 48,000 clones detected, about 70% appear once; the ten largest clones hold 1.5% to 1.7%. The sample was CD4+ T cells from blood buffy coats. These TCRs come from a human donor in good health.

There are a few counts of this clone. This chain's CDR3 is CASSQSGDRAGQPQHF. The CDR3 DNA reads as TGTGCCAGCAGCCAAAGTGGGGACAGGGCGGGGCAGCCCCAGCATTTT. This chain joins TRBV4-2 and TRBJ1-5; 9 bases align to TRBD1. Germline V gene data show CDR1 as LGHNA and CDR2 as YNFKEQ. The ends lost 2 bases at V and 7 bases at J; junction bases unmatched: 9. CDR3 size: 16 residues.

This clone was counted only a few times. This chain connects TRBV18 to TRBJ1-5; D is uncertain. The CDR3 is 12 residues long. Deletions cut 6 bases from V and 1 base from J, with 4 bases between. CDR1 is KGHSH, CDR2 LQKENI, per germline. CDR3 region: CASSLSNQPQHF. Here the CDR3 DNA reads TGTGCCAGCTCCCTCAGCAATCAGCCCCAGCATTTT.